The 6 T cell receptor beta chains presented below share a single source sample, sequenced in a study of blood T cell repertoires in COVID-19. Sequencing was performed with immunoSEQ multiplex PCR; in TCRdb, only in-frame clones are kept and a portion is missing. Among under 150,000 clones listed, 84% were seen once. The source material was PBMCs or T cells enriched from blood (not recorded which). These receptors came from a man aged 45-65 years in a cohort exposed to, infected with or recovered from COVID-19 (not recorded which).

The chain links TRBV5-1 to TRBJ2-7; 7 bases are a match to TRBD1. Germline V lookup: CDR1 SGHRS, CDR2 YFSETQ. V dropped 1 base and J dropped 2; count of bases not matched to a gene: 6. The CDR3 has 15 residues. CDR3 in DNA: TGCGCCAGCAGCTTGTACCGGGACAGCCCCTACGAGCAGTACTTC. Translation: CASSLYRDSPYEQYF.

V is TRBV5-1 and J is TRBJ2-1, with TRBD2 identical over 10 bases. CDR3 length: 16 residues. Per the germline V gene, CDR1 is SGHRS and CDR2 is YFSETQ. V was clipped by 2 bases and J by 3 bases; unmatched bases: 5. CDR3: CASSFLSSGSYNEQFF. In DNA form, the CDR3 reads TGCGCCAGCAGCTTCCTATCTAGCGGGAGCTACAATGAGCAGTTCTTC.

CDR3 DNA sequence: TGTGCCAGCAGCGGGGGGCCCTTGGACGAGCAGTACTTC. This gives the protein CASSGGPLDEQYF. The rearrangement joins TRBV12-3 or TRBV12-4 to TRBJ2-7; maybe TRBD2 (7 bases). The CDR3 has 13 residues. The V end lost 6 bases, the J end lost 5 bases, and 14 bases lay between the germline ends.

The chain recombines TRBV19 with TRBJ1-1; the match to TRBD1 covers 7 bases. This CDR3 spans 14 amino acids. The junction had 4 bases not matched to a gene; V was cut back by 0 bases and J by 6 bases. CDR1 is LNHDA, CDR2 SQIVND, per germline (reference sequence). This chain's CDR3 is CASSIDPQGPEAFF. The DNA of the CDR3 is TGTGCCAGTAGTATAGACCCACAGGGGCCTGAAGCTTTCTTT.

This chain joins TRBV2 and TRBJ2-7; 8 bases are a match to TRBD1. The germline CDR1 and CDR2 sequences are SNHLY and FYNNEI. The CDR3 has 15 amino acids. The junction had 6 bases not matched to a gene; V was cut back by 5 bases and J by 0 bases. This CDR3 is CASSHGQGGSYEQYF. Written as DNA, the CDR3 is TGTGCCAGCAGTCATGGACAGGGAGGCTCCTACGAGCAGTACTTC.

The CDR3 coding sequence is TGTGCCAGCAACCTCACCTGTCCCGGGACAGGGGGCGCAGGTAGCAATCAGCCCCAGCATTTT. It is translated as CASNLTCPGTGGAGSNQPQHF. This rearrangement joins TRBV3-1 (or the pseudogene TRBV3-2) to TRBJ1-5; 12 positions match TRBD1. Trimming at V came to 7 bases and at J to 0 bases, leaving 19 bases not matched to a gene. Germline-derived CDR1 and CDR2 are LGHDT and YNNKEL (reference sequence). This CDR3 comprises 21 residues.